These 14 T cell receptor beta chains came from one sample sequenced in a study of blood T cell repertoires in COVID-19 (dated by TCRdb to between 2020 and 2021). The library was built by means of the immunoSEQ multiplex PCR assay. TCRdb provides this immuneACCESS table in a form limited to in-frame rearrangements. Some clones are lacking; in checked studies, under half of them reflect an unresolved V gene, and why the rest are absent is not known. Present in this sample are about 86,000 clones, roughly 86% of which were seen just once. The ten largest clones add up to approximately 1.2% of the sample. Sequencing used peripheral blood. The origin of the receptors is a woman aged 80 or older with acute or convalescent COVID-19.

The rearrangement links TRBV29-1 to TRBJ2-1; the D gene is possibly TRBD2 (6 bases). Germline V lookup: CDR1 SQVTM, CDR2 ANQGSEA. The CDR3 has 9 residues. Trimming took off 8 bases at V and 10 bases at J, with 9 bases between the two ends. The CDR3 region is CSWGEEQFF. The CDR3 DNA sequence: TGCAGCTGGGGGGAGGAGCAGTTCTTC.

This chain connects TRBV3-1 (or the pseudogene TRBV3-2) to TRBJ2-5, with TRBD1 identical over 7 bases. The CDR3 spans 14 residues. CDR1 is LGHDT, CDR2 YNNKEL, per germline (reference sequence). J was trimmed by 1 base and V by 5 bases; bases with no gene match: 4. For the CDR3, the DNA is TGTGCCAGCAGCGTCACAGGGGTCCAAGAGACCCAGTACTTC. This translates into CASSVTGVQETQYF.

CDR3 sequence: CATTGGSEQYF. As DNA, the CDR3 is TGTGCCACTACAGGGGGGAGTGAGCAGTACTTC. V is TRBV28 and J is TRBJ2-7; the match to TRBD1 covers 8 bases. Germline loops: CDR1 MDHEN, CDR2 SYDVKM. The CDR3 spans 11 residues. Trimming removed 10 bases from V and 7 bases from J; junction bases left unmatched: 6.

The chain combines TRBV13 with TRBJ1-2; D gene unclear. The V end lost 4 bases, the J end lost 5 bases, and 14 bases lay between the germline ends. The germline gives CDR1 PRHDT, CDR2 FYEKMQ (reference sequence). The CDR3 runs 14 residues. The CDR3 sequence is CASSSRTVKYGYTF. CDR3 coding DNA: TGTGCCAGCAGCTCACGGACTGTCAAGTATGGCTACACCTTC.

The gene calls are TRBV3-1 (or the pseudogene TRBV3-2) and TRBJ2-1; a weak D match, TRBD2 (5 bases). There are 15 residues in the CDR3. The V gene's germline CDR1 is LGHDT and CDR2 YNNKEL (reference sequence). With 1 base removed from V and 5 bases from J, the gap between germline ends came to 12 bases. The DNA for the CDR3 is TGTGCCAGCAGCCAAGTCGGGGTACCGCACAATGAGCAGTTCTTC. The encoded protein is CASSQVGVPHNEQFF.

The count of this clone is one. The chain joins TRBV19 to TRBJ1-5; the match to TRBD1 covers 7 bases. Germline CDR1 and CDR2: LNHDA and SQIVND (reference sequence). With 0 bases clipped from V and 1 base from J, the junction kept 3 bases outside the gene matches. The CDR3 is 16 residues long. CDR3 region: CASSIDKGASNQPQHF. CDR3 nucleotides: TGTGCCAGTAGTATAGATAAGGGGGCAAGCAATCAGCCCCAGCATTTT.

The V and J genes are TRBV11-2 and TRBJ1-2; TRBD1 matches 10 bases. Germline CDR1 and CDR2: SGHAT and FQNNGV. V lost 5 bases and J lost 1; bases outside the gene matches: 4. There are 15 residues in the CDR3. CDR3 region: CASSSGQGDNYGYTF. In DNA, the CDR3 is TGTGCCAGCAGCAGCGGACAGGGGGATAACTATGGCTACACCTTC.

The rearrangement uses TRBV12-5 and TRBJ2-7; possibly TRBD1 for D (7 bases). The CDR3 has 14 residues. Germline CDR1 is LGHNT and CDR2 is FRNRAP. Trimming left V 6 bases short and J 0 bases short, with 12 bases between. The CDR3 reads CASGQGGSSYEQYF. DNA of the CDR3: TGTGCTAGTGGCCAGGGGGGCAGCTCCTACGAGCAGTACTTC.

V gene TRBV3-1 (or the pseudogene TRBV3-2) combines with J gene TRBJ2-4; 9 bases map to TRBD2. Germline lookup yields CDR1 LGHDT and CDR2 YNNKEL (reference sequence). The CDR3 length is 15 residues. V lost 4 bases to trimming and J lost 8 bases; unmatched junction nucleotides: 9. The CDR3 is CASSPAGGGKDIQYF. The CDR3 DNA reads as TGTGCCAGCAGCCCAGCGGGGGGAGGGAAAGACATTCAGTACTTC.

The genes are TRBV6-5 and TRBJ2-1, with 8 bases fitting TRBD1. The CDR3 is 15 amino acids. The V and J ends lost 3 bases and 5 bases, in that order; junction bases with no gene match: 6. Germline-derived CDR1 and CDR2 are MNHEY and SVGAGI. CDR3 region: CASSYLRTGHNEQFF. CDR3 sequence (DNA): TGTGCCAGCAGTTATTTGCGGACAGGGCACAATGAGCAGTTCTTC.

CDR3 protein: CASSQLYGYTF. Written as DNA, the CDR3 is TGTGCCAGCAGCCAGCTCTACGGCTACACCTTC. The rearrangement uses TRBV3-1 (or the pseudogene TRBV3-2) and TRBJ1-2; D is unresolved. Trimming cost V 3 bases and J 8 bases, with 7 bases left between them. The CDR3 has 11 residues. Germline assignment: CDR1 LGHDT and CDR2 YNNKEL (reference sequence).

This chain uses TRBV27 with TRBJ2-7; 7 positions agree with TRBD2. The CDR3 extends over 17 amino acids. V trimming: 3 bases; J trimming: 6 bases; junction bases outside the gene matches: 17. CDR1 is MNHEY and CDR2 is SMNVEV in the germline V gene (reference sequence). Here the CDR3 reads CASSFLEGGSGNREQYF. In nucleotides, the CDR3 is TGTGCCAGCAGTTTTCTCGAAGGAGGGAGCGGGAACCGCGAGCAGTACTTC.

This clone showed up just a few times. The rearrangement joins TRBV14 to TRBJ2-7, with D perhaps matching TRBD1 (6 bases). The CDR3 is 16 amino acids. Germline CDR1 reads SGHDN; CDR2 reads FVKESK. V was pared by 3 bases and J by 3 bases, with 18 bases between. CDR3 sequence reads: CASSQELPGDSYEQYF. The CDR3 DNA follows: TGTGCCAGCAGCCAGGAACTACCAGGGGATAGCTACGAGCAGTACTTC.

This chain uses TRBV5-1 with TRBJ2-7, with D maybe TRBD1 (6 bases). Trimming shortened V by 2 bases and J by 3 bases, and 12 bases separated the two germline ends. The V gene's germline CDR1 is SGHRS and CDR2 YFSETQ. The CDR3 runs to 14 residues. The CDR3 is CASSLKGQSYEQYF. The CDR3 DNA follows: TGCGCCAGCAGCTTAAAAGGACAGAGCTACGAGCAGTACTTC.